This T cell receptor beta chain comes out of a study of blood T cell repertoires in COVID-19. Trimming shortened V by 4 bases and J by 6 bases, and 12 bases separated the two germline ends. Germline CDR1 and CDR2: SEHNR and FQNEAQ (reference sequence). This CDR3 spans 13 amino acids. Some clones are missing from TCRdb's copy, which holds only in-frame ones; the method was immunoSEQ multiplex PCR. The data contain about 300,000 clones, 85% to 90% of them singletons. This clone was detected once. The chain joins TRBV7-9 to TRBJ1-1, with TRBD1 as a possible D gene (5 bases). Specimen: PBMCs or T cells enriched from blood (not recorded which). This receptor was taken from a man aged 25-40 years who had recovered from COVID-19. Here the CDR3 DNA reads TGTGCCAGCAGCTCGACAGACCTCGCTGAAGCTTTCTTT. Its translation: CASSSTDLAEAFF.